The 8 T cell receptor beta chains reported below all come from one sample, sequenced in a study of control samples from healthy donors and cancer patients. The table came from immunoSEQ multiplex PCR; TCRdb's copy has only in-frame clones and leaves some out. The repertoire has 100,000 to 150,000 clones, around 87% of them found once; the top ten carry around 3%. The sequenced sample consisted of blood. The receptors were sampled from a man aged 55 to 69 in good health.

The chain combines TRBV2 with TRBJ2-7; D ambiguous. The CDR3 covers 12 residues. Trimming left V 3 bases short and J 2 bases short, with 5 bases between. CDR1 and CDR2 from the germline V gene are SNHLY and FYNNEI. The CDR3 nucleotides read TGTGCCAGCAGTGACGCCGCCTACGAGCAGTACTTC. Protein: CASSDAAYEQYF.

This chain links TRBV18 with TRBJ2-7, with 9 bases lining up with TRBD1. The trim removed 5 bases at V and 3 bases at J, leaving 5 bases unmatched. The CDR3 is made up of 14 amino acids. Germline lookup yields CDR1 KGHSH and CDR2 LQKENI. The CDR3 DNA sequence: TGTGCCAGCTCAACCGGGACAGGGATCTACGAGCAGTACTTC. Amino acids: CASSTGTGIYEQYF. Looking up the rest from reference TRBV18 and TRBJ2-7 gives the full variable domain: NAGVMQNPRHLVRRRGQEARLRCSPMKGHSHVYWYRQLPEEGLKFMVYLQKENIIDESGMPKERFSAEFPKEGPSILRIQQVVRGDSAAYFCASSTGTGIYEQYFGPGTRLTVT.

The V call is TRBV4-3, the J call TRBJ1-4; D is undetermined. Looked up from germline, CDR1 is LGHNA and CDR2 is YSLEER. The CDR3 has 18 residues. Trimming pared 4 bases from V and 1 base from J, leaving 19 bases between. The DNA of the CDR3 is TGCGCCAGCAGCCGAGCACAAAACGGACGGAGAACTAATGAAAAACTGTTTTTT. Protein sequence: CASSRAQNGRRTNEKLFF.

This clone appeared once. One end of the junction varies from germline; a read error may be responsible. The V call is TRBV4-3, the J call TRBJ2-2, with 7 nucleotides matching TRBD1. CDR1 is LGHNA and CDR2 is YSLEER in the germline V gene. This CDR3 has 18 residues. The CDR3 nucleotides read TGCGCCAGCAGCCACGTCCCGTTGACAGGGCCGAAGACCGGGGAGCTGTTTTTT. Translation gives CASSHVPLTGPKTGELFF.

This clone was picked up one time. The rearrangement joins TRBV27 to TRBJ2-7, with D uncertain. The CDR3 contains 10 residues. V lost 9 bases and J 7 bases, leaving 10 bases between the germline ends. Germline V gene lookup returns CDR1 MNHEY and CDR2 SMNVEV (reference sequence). The CDR3 sequence is CARRIGEQYF. The CDR3 DNA reads TGTGCCAGGAGGATCGGGGAGCAGTACTTC.

V usage is TRBV30 and J usage is TRBJ2-3, with 7 bases fitting TRBD2. This CDR3 has 11 residues. Germline V gives CDR1 GTSNPN, CDR2 SVGIG (reference sequence). V gave up 7 bases and J gave up 6 bases; unmatched junction bases: 4. Here the CDR3 reads CASYGGDTQYF. The CDR3 DNA sequence: TGTGCCTCCTACGGGGGGGATACGCAGTATTTT.

This clone was picked up a small number of times. The rearrangement uses TRBV24-1 and TRBJ1-2; 9 nucleotides agree with TRBD1. Germline loops: CDR1 KGHDR, CDR2 SFDVKD. The CDR3 is 13 residues long. J was trimmed by 5 bases and V by 9 bases; bases with no gene match: 6. The DNA for the CDR3 is TGTGCCACCTCCCCGGGACAGGGATATGGCTACACCTTC. Translating it yields CATSPGQGYGYTF.

The rearrangement joins TRBV19 to TRBJ1-1; D is ambiguous. CDR3 size: 14 residues. Germline lookup yields CDR1 LNHDA and CDR2 SQIVND (reference sequence). The germline V and J ends were trimmed by 3 bases and 4 bases, with 12 bases remaining between them. The CDR3 reads CASSMAASRTEAFF. In nucleotides, the CDR3 is TGTGCCAGTAGTATGGCTGCATCGCGCACTGAAGCTTTCTTT.